This TCR beta chain was obtained from a study of blood T cells in healthy people across ages. The length of the CDR3 is 18 residues. Looked up from germline, CDR1 is SEHNR and CDR2 is FQNEAQ (reference sequence). Primers used in a second PCR of roughly 7 to 12 cycles were a sample-barcoded 5' primer and a J-beta primer mix. TCRdb processed the 5' RACE reads anew with MiXCR; each CDR3 protein has one entry. The repertoire holds 850,000 to 1,300,000 distinct CDR3 sequences, with 35% to 50% as singletons. The sequence was obtained from a woman aged 55-75 years in good health. What was sequenced was blood. V and J are TRBV7-9 and TRBJ2-1; 14 nucleotides match TRBD2. The closer fit of TRBJ2-7 to the DNA end suggests the J call may be wrong. The CDR3: CASSPEAGLAGVYNEQYF. The CDR3 region has the DNA TGTGCCAGCAGCCCCGAGGCGGGACTAGCGGGAGTCTACAATGAGCAGTACTTC.